Listed below are T cell receptor beta chains from one sample, sequenced in a study of T cells in localized non-small cell lung cancer. Sequencing used immunoSEQ multiplex PCR; TCRdb keeps in-frame clones, though not all of them. In the table there are under 40,000 clones, around 73% of which are singletons. The specimen was peripheral blood, collected before any cancer treatment. The receptors come from a male donor older than 55 with stage II squamous cell lung carcinoma. The CDR3 runs from the conserved cysteine through the conserved F or W. The D gene is left open where the match is weak. The size of a clone is reported for some rows only, either as once, few or many, or as a class for expanded clones.

J gene	V gene	clone size	D gene	CDR3 DNA	CDR3 protein
TRBJ2-5	TRBV7-3	.	.	TGTGCCAGCAGCTTACAGGGTAAAGAGACCCAGTACTTC	CASSLQGKETQYF
TRBJ2-1	TRBV11-2	few	.	TGTGCCAGCAGCTTAGATCTAGGTGGAAAACAGTACAATGAGCAGTTCTTC	CASSLDLGGKQYNEQFF
TRBJ2-3	TRBV28	.	TRBD2	TGTGCCAGCAGTTTGCGCGGGGGGGCCAAAGATACGCAGTATTTT	CASSLRGGAKDTQYF
TRBJ1-6	TRBV2	.	TRBD1	TGTGCCAGCAGCCGGGGACAGGGCGGGGGTTCACCCCTCCACTTT	CASSRGQGGGSPLHF
TRBJ2-7	TRBV10-2	.	.	TGCGCCAACGGGCCGGGACCCTACGAGCAGTACTTC	CANGPGPYEQYF
TRBJ1-4	TRBV5-1	.	.	TGCGCCAGCAGCTTCCAGGGGACAACTAATGAAAAACTGTTTTTT	CASSFQGTTNEKLFF
TRBJ1-6	TRBV7-9	.	.	TGTGCCAGCAGCTTAGATTCAGAATATAATTCACCCCTCCACTTT	CASSLDSEYNSPLHF
TRBJ2-5	TRBV6-5	.	TRBD1	TGTGCCAGCAGGACAGGGGGATCGAAGACCCAGTACTTC	CASRTGGSKTQYF
TRBJ1-4	TRBV19	.	TRBD1	TGTGCCAGTAGTATCCATGGATCGGGGACAGGGCATGAAAAACTGTTTTTT	CASSIHGSGTGHEKLFF
TRBJ2-4	TRBV27	.	TRBD1	TGTGCCAGCAGTTTCGGTCCAGGGGGTGTAACCATTCAGTACTTC	CASSFGPGGVTIQYF
TRBJ1-4	TRBV6-5	.	.	TGTGCCAGCAGCCGCGACAGGGAAAAACTGTTTTTT	CASSRDREKLFF